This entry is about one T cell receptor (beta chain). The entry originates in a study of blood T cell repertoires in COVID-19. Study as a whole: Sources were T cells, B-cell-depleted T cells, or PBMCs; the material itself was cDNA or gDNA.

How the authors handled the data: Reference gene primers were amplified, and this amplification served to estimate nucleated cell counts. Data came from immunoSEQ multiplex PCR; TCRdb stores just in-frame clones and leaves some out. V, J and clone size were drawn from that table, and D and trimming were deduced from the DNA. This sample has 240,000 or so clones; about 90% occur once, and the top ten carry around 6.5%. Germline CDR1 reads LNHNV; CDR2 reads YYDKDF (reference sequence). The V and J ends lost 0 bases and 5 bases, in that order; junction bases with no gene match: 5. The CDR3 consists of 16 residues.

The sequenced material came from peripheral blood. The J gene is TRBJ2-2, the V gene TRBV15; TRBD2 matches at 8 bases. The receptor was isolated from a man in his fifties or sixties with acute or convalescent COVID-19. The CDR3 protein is CATSRDLASGTGELFF. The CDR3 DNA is TGTGCCACCAGCAGAGATCTAGCTAGCGGGACCGGGGAGCTGTTTTTT.